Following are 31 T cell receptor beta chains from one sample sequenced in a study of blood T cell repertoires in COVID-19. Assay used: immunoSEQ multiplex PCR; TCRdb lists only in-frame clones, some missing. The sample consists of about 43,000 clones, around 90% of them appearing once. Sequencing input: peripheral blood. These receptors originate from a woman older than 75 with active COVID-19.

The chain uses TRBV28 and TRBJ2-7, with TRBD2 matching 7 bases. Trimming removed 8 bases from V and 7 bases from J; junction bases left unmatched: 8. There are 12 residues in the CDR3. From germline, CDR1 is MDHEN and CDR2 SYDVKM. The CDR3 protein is CASGRMGGEQYF. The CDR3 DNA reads TGTGCCAGCGGTAGGATGGGGGGGGAGCAGTACTTC.

DNA of the CDR3: TGTGCCAGCAGTGGGACAGGGGTTCAGCCCCAGCATTTT. This encodes CASSGTGVQPQHF. The gene calls are TRBV2 and TRBJ1-5, with TRBD1 matching over 9 bases. The germline V gene has CDR1 SNHLY and CDR2 FYNNEI. CDR3 length: 13 residues. Unmatched junction bases numbered 1, after V lost 4 bases and J lost 6 bases.

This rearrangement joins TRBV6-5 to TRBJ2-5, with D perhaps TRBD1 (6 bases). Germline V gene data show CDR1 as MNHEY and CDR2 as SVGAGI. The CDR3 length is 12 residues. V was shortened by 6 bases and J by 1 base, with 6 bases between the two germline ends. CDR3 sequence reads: CASRDSQETQYF. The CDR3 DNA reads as TGTGCCAGCAGGGACAGCCAAGAGACCCAGTACTTC.

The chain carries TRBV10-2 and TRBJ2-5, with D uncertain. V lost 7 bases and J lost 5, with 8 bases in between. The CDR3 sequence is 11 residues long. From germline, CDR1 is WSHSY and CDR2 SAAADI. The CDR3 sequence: CASTQRETQYF. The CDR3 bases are TGCGCCAGCACCCAGAGGGAGACCCAGTACTTC.

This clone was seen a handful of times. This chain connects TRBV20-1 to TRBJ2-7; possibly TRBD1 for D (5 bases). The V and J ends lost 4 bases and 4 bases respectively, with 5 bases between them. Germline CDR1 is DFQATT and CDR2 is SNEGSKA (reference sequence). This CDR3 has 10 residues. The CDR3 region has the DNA TGCAGTGCTACAGGGTACGAGCAGTACTTC. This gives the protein CSATGYEQYF.

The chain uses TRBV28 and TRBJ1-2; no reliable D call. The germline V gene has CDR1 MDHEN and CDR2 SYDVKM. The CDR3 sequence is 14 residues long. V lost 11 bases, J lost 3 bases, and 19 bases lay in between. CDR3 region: CAAQSGGFDYGYTF. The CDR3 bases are TGTGCCGCCCAAAGTGGAGGGTTCGACTATGGCTACACCTTC.

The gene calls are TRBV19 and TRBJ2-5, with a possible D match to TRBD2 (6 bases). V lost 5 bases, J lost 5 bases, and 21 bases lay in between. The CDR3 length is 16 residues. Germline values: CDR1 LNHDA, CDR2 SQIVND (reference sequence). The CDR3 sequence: CASSARPIGRQETQYF. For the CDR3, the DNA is TGTGCCAGTAGTGCACGACCGATTGGGAGGCAGGAGACCCAGTACTTC.

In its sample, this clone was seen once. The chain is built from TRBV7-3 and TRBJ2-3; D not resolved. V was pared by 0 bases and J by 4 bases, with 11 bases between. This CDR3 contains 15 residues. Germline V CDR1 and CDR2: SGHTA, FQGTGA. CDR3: CASSLTPLPSDTQYF. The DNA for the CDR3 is TGTGCCAGCAGCTTAACCCCCCTACCGTCAGATACGCAGTATTTT.

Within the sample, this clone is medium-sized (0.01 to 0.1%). The CDR3 protein is CASSQDRVGYYEQYF. The DNA of the CDR3 is TGCGCCAGCAGCCAAGACAGGGTAGGATATTACGAGCAGTACTTC. The chain employs TRBV4-3 and TRBJ2-7; a weak D match, TRBD1 (5 bases). Germline-derived CDR1 and CDR2 are LGHNA and YSLEER. V was pared by 0 bases and J by 4 bases, with 13 bases between. The CDR3 length is 15 residues.

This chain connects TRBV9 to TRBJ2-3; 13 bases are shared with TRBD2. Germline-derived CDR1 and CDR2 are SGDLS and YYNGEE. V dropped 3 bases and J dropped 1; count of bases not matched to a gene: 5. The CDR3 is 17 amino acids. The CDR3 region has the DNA TGTGCCAGCAGCGCCTCGACTAGCGGGGGGCGCACAGATACGCAGTATTTT. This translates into CASSASTSGGRTDTQYF. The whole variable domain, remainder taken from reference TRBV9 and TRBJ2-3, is DSGVTQTPKHLITATGQRVTLRCSPRSGDLSVYWYQQSLDQGLQFLIQYYNGEERAKGNILERFSAQQFPDLHSELNLSSLELGDSALYFCASSASTSGGRTDTQYFGPGTRLTVL.

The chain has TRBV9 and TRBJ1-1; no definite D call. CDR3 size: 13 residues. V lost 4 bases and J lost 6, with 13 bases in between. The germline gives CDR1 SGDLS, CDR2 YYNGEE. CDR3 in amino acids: CASSLNGLAEAFF. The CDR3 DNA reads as TGTGCCAGCAGCTTGAACGGGTTAGCTGAAGCTTTCTTT.

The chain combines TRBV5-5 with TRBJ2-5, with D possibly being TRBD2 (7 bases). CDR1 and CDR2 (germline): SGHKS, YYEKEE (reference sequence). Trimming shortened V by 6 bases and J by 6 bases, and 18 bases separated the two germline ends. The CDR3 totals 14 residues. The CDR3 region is CASNVGTGGQTQYF. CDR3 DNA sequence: TGTGCCAGCAATGTGGGGACGGGGGGCCAGACCCAGTACTTC. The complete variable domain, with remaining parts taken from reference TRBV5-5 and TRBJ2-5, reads DAGVTQSPTHLIKTRGQQVTLRCSPISGHKSVSWYQQVLGQGPQFIFQYYEKEERGRGNFPDRFSARQFPNYSSELNVNALLLGDSALYLCASNVGTGGQTQYFGPGTRLLVL.

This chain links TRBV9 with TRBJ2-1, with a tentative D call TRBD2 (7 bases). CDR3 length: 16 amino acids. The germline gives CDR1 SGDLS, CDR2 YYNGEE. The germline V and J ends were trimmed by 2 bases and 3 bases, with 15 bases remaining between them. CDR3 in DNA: TGTGCCAGCAGCGTCTTGGGAGGGACAAACTACAATGAGCAGTTCTTC. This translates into CASSVLGGTNYNEQFF.

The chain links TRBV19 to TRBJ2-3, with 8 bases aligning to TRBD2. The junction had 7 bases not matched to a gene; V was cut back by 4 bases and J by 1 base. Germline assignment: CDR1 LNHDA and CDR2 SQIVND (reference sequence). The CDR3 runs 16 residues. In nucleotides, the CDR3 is TGTGCCAGTAGTACTACTAGCGGCCCTGGCACAGATACGCAGTATTTT. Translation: CASSTTSGPGTDTQYF.

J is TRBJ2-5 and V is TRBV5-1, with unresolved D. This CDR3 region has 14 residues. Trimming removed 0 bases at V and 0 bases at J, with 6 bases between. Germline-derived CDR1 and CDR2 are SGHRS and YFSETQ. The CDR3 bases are TGCGCCAGCAGCTTGGGAGGATACCAAGAGACCCAGTACTTC. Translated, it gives CASSLGGYQETQYF. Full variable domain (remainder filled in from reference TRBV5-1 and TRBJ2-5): KAGVTQTPRYLIKTRGQQVTLSCSPISGHRSVSWYQQTPGQGLQFLFEYFSETQRNKGNFPGRFSGRQFSNSRSEMNVSTLELGDSALYLCASSLGGYQETQYFGPGTRLLVL.

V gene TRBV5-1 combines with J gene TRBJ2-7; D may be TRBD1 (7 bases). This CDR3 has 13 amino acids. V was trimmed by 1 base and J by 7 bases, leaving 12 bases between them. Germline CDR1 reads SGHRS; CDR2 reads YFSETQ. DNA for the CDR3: TGCGCCAGCAGCTTGTCAGGGGGGCGGGAGCAGTACTTC. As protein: CASSLSGGREQYF.

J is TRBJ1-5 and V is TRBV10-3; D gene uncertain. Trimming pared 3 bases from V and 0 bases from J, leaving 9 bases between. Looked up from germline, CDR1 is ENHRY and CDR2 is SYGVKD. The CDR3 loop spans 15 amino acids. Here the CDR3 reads CAISEGQDSNQPQHF. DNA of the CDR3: TGTGCCATCAGTGAAGGTCAGGATAGCAATCAGCCCCAGCATTTT.

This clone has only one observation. CDR3 region: CASSLSTMGGAGNTIYF. CDR3 DNA sequence: TGTGCCAGCAGCTTATCTACAATGGGAGGAGCTGGAAACACCATATATTTT. This rearrangement joins TRBV5-5 to TRBJ1-3; no clear D gene. Germline values: CDR1 SGHKS, CDR2 YYEKEE (reference sequence). Trimming shortened V by 2 bases and J by 2 bases, and 17 bases separated the two germline ends. This CDR3 has 17 residues.

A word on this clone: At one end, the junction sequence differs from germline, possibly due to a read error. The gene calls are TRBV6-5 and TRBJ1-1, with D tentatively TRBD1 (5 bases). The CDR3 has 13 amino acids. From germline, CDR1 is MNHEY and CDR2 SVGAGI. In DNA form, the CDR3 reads TGCCTCGCGGGGACCGGGGTTTGGACTGAAGCTTTCTTT. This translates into CLAGTGVWTEAFF.

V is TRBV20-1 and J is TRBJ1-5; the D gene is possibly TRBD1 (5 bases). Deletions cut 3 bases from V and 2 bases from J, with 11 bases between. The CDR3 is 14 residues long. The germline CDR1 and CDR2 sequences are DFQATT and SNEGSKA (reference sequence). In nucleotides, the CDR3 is TGCAGTGCTAGTGCAGGGTTGGGCAATCAGCCCCAGCATTTT. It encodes CSASAGLGNQPQHF.

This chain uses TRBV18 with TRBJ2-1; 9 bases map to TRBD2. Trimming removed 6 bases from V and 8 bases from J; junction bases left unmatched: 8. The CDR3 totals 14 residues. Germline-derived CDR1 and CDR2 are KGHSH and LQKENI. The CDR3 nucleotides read TGTGCCAGCTCTAGCGGGGGACCTACATATGAGCAGTTCTTC. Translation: CASSSGGPTYEQFF. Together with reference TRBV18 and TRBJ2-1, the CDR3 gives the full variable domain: NAGVMQNPRHLVRRRGQEARLRCSPMKGHSHVYWYRQLPEEGLKFMVYLQKENIIDESGMPKERFSAEFPKEGPSILRIQQVVRGDSAAYFCASSSGGPTYEQFFGPGTRLTVL.

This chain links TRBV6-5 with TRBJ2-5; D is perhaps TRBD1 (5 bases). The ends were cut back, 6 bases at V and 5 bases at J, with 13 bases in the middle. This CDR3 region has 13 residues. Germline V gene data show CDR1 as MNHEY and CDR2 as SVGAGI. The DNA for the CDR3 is TGTGCCAGCAGCCGAGTCAGGGATGAGACCCAGTACTTC. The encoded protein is CASSRVRDETQYF.

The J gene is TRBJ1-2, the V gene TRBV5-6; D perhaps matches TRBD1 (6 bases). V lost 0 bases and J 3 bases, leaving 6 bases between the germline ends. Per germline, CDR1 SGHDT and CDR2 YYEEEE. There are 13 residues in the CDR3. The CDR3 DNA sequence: TGTGCCAGCAGCTTGGACAGGGACTATGGCTACACCTTC. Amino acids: CASSLDRDYGYTF. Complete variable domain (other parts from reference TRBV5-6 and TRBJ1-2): DAGVTQSPTHLIKTRGQQVTLRCSPKSGHDTVSWYQQALGQGPQFIFQYYEEEERQRGNFPDRFSGHQFPNYSSELNVNALLLGDSALYLCASSLDRDYGYTFGSGTRLTVV.

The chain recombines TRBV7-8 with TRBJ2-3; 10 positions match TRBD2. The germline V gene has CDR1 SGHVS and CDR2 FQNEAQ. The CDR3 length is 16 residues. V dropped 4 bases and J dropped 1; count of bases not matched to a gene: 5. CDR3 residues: CASSSPSGGGTDTQYF. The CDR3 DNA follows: TGTGCCAGCAGCTCCCCTAGCGGGGGAGGCACAGATACGCAGTATTTT. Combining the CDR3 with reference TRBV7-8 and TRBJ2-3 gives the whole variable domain GAGVSQSPRYKVAKRGQDVALRCDPISGHVSLFWYQQALGQGPEFLTYFQNEAQLDKSGLPSDRFFAERPEGSVSTLKIQRTQQEDSAVYLCASSSPSGGGTDTQYFGPGTRLTVL.

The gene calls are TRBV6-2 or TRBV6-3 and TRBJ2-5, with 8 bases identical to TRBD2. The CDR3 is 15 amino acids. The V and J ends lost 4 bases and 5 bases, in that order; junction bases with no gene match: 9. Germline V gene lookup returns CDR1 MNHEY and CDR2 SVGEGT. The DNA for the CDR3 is TGTGCCAGCAGTTGGTTGCGGGGGGAGGGGGAGACCCAGTACTTC. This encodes CASSWLRGEGETQYF.

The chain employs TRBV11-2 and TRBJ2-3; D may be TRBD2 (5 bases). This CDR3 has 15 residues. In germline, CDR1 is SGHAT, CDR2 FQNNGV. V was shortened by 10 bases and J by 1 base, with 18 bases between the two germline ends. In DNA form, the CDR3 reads TGTGCCACCTTCTCCGGGGTCCTTCGCACAGATACGCAGTATTTT. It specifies CATFSGVLRTDTQYF.

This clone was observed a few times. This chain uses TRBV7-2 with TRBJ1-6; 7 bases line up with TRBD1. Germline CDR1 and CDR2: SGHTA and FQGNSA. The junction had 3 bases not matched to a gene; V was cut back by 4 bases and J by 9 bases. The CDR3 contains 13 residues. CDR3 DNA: TGTGCCAGCAGCTACCAGGGGGGTTCACCCCTCCACTTT. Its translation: CASSYQGGSPLHF.

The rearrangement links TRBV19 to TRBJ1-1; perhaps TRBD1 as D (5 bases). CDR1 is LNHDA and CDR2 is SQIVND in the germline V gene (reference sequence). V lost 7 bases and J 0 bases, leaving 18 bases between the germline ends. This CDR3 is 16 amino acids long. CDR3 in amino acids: CASTPVPGRLNTEAFF. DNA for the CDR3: TGTGCCAGTACCCCCGTCCCAGGGAGGTTGAACACTGAAGCTTTCTTT.

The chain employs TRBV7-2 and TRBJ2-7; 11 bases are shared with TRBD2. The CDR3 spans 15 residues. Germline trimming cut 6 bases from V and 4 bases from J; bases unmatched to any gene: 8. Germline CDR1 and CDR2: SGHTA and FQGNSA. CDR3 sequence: CASRQSLAGDYEQYF. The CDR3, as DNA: TGTGCCAGCAGGCAATCACTAGCGGGGGATTACGAGCAGTACTTC.

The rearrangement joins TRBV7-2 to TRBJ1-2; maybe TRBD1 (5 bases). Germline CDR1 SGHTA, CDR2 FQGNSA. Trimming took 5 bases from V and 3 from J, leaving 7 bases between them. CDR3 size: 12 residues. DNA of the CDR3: TGTGCCAGCAGCCCGGGGGACTATGGCTACACCTTC. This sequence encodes CASSPGDYGYTF.

CDR3 protein: CASSDPRSRYMNTEAFF. The CDR3 bases are TGTGCCAGCAGTGACCCCCGTTCCAGGTACATGAACACTGAAGCTTTCTTT. The chain joins TRBV6-4 to TRBJ1-1; D is uncertain. Between the trimmed V and J ends, which lost 2 bases and 0 bases, there was a span of 16 bases. The CDR3 contains 17 residues. Per germline, CDR1 MRHNA and CDR2 SNTAGT.